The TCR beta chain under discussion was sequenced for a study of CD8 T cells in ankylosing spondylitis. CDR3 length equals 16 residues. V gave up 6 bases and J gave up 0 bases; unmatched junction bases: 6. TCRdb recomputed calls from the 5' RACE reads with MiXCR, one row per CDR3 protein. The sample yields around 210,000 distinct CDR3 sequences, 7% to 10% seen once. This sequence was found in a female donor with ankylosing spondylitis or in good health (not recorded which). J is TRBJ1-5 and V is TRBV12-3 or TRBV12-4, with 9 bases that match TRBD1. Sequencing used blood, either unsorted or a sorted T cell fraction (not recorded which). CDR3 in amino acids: CASSLGTGYSNQPQHF. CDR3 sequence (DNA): TGTGCCAGCAGCCTGGGGACAGGGTATAGCAATCAGCCCCAGCATTTT.